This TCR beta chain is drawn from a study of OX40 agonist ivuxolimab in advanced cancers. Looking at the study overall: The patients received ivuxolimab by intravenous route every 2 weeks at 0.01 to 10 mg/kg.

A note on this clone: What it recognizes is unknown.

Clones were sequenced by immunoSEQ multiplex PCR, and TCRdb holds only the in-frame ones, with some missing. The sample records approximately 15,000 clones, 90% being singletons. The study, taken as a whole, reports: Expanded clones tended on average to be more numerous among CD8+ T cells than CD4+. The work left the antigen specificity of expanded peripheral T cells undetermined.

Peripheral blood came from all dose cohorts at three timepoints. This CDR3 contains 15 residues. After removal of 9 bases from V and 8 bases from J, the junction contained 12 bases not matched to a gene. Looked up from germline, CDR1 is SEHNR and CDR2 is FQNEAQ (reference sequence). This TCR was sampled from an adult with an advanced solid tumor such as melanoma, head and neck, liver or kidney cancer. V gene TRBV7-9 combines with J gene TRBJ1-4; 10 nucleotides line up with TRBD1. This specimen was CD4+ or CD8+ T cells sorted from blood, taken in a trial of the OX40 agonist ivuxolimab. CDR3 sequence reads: CASQRTGQGNEKLFF. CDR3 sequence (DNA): TGTGCCAGTCAGCGGACGGGACAGGGGAACGAAAAACTGTTTTTT.